The rows below give T cell receptor beta chains drawn from one sample of a study of T cells in Graves' hyperthyroidism and ophthalmopathy. In TCRdb, the multiplex PCR reads were re-called with MiXCR into one record per CDR3 protein. This table has about 840,000 distinct CDR3 sequences, approximately 40% appearing once. Sequenced material: blood. The source of these receptors is a man younger than 35 with Graves' hyperthyroidism. Both conserved end residues are part of each CDR3. The D gene is left open where the match is weak. Only part of the rows carry a size: once, few, many, or a class if the clone is expanded.

D gene,CDR3 length,J gene,clone size,V gene,CDR3 protein,CDR3 DNA
TRBD2,17,TRBJ2-2,NA,TRBV4-1,CARSYGLAGVSTGELFF,TGTGCCCGCAGCTACGGACTAGCGGGAGTTTCGACCGGGGAGCTGTTTTTT
NA,14,TRBJ1-5,once,TRBV20-1,CSARGDTGNQPQHF,TGCAGTGCGAGGGGGGACACAGGCAATCAGCCCCAGCATTTT
NA,14,TRBJ1-6,NA,TRBV10-3,CARVGQGSGSPLHF,TGTGCTAGAGTAGGGCAGGGGTCAGGTTCACCCCTCCACTTT
NA,16,TRBJ2-7,NA,TRBV7-2,CASSQDRERQNYEQYF,TGCGCCAGCAGCCAAGATAGGGAGAGACAGAACTACGAGCAGTACTTC
NA,12,TRBJ2-1,NA,TRBV29-1,CSVDLGGNEQFF,TGCAGCGTTGATCTTGGGGGAAATGAGCAGTTCTTC
TRBD1,17,TRBJ2-7,once,TRBV5-4,CASSLVLGQGSHYEQYF,TGTGCCAGCAGCTTGGTGCTTGGACAGGGGAGTCACTACGAGCAGTACTTC
NA,18,TRBJ1-1,few,TRBV19,CASSIGWRWGELPLEAFF,TGTGCCAGTAGTATAGGTTGGCGGTGGGGGGAACTACCACTTGAAGCTTTCTTT
TRBD1,15,TRBJ1-6,NA,TRBV4-1,CASSQEDRAGSPLHF,TGCGCCAGCAGCCAAGAGGACAGGGCTGGATCACCCCTCCACTTT
NA,17,TRBJ2-2,NA,TRBV2,CASSYSPTEPNTGELFF,TGTGCCAGCAGTTACTCGCCTACGGAGCCCAACACCGGGGAGCTGTTTTTT
NA,9,TRBJ1-2,many,TRBV19,CASGDGYTF,TGTGCCAGTGGGGATGGCTACACCTTC
NA,14,TRBJ1-3,many,TRBV10-1,CASSDINSGNTIYF,TGCGCCAGCAGTGATATTAACTCTGGAAACACCATATATTTT
TRBD1,14,TRBJ2-7,few,TRBV12-5,CASALSRQGYEQYF,TGTGCTAGTGCCCTTTCACGACAGGGCTACGAGCAGTACTTC
NA,13,TRBJ2-7,few,TRBV6-5,CASSSGYYYEQYF,TGTGCCAGCAGTTCGGGATACTACTACGAGCAGTACTTC
NA,19,TRBJ2-6,NA,TRBV4-1,CASSQDQVSLRSGANVLTF,TGCGCCAGCAGCCAAGATCAGGTCTCTTTAAGGAGTGGGGCCAACGTCCTGACTTTC
TRBD1,14,TRBJ2-7,NA,TRBV19,CASSTTGTVDEQYF,TGTGCCAGTAGTACGACAGGGACAGTCGACGAGCAGTACTTC
NA,14,TRBJ1-2,NA,TRBV29-1,CSVAGALGTYGYTF,TGCAGCGTTGCCGGGGCGCTGGGCACCTATGGCTACACCTTC
TRBD1,15,TRBJ1-2,once,TRBV15,CATSSHIDRGNGYTF,TGTGCCACCAGCAGCCATATCGACAGGGGTAATGGCTACACCTTC
NA,11,TRBJ1-2,many,TRBV19,CATGRYDGYTF,TGTGCCACCGGACGGTACGATGGCTACACCTTC
NA,11,TRBJ2-7,many,TRBV20-1,CSANRNYEQYF,TGCAGTGCAAATCGTAACTACGAGCAGTACTTC
NA,16,TRBJ2-5,many,TRBV10-3,CAIRKGSGPSGETQYF,TGTGCCATCAGGAAGGGGTCCGGCCCCTCGGGAGAGACCCAGTACTTC
NA,15,TRBJ1-3,many,TRBV9,CASSVDVGSGNTIYF,TGTGCCAGCAGCGTAGACGTGGGGAGCGGAAACACCATATATTTT
NA,16,TRBJ2-7,many,TRBV7-9,CASSLGADTNTYEQYF,TGTGCCAGCAGCTTGGGGGCGGACACCAATACCTACGAGCAGTACTTC
NA,14,TRBJ1-1,NA,TRBV12-3/TRBV12-4,CASSRREGNTEAFF,TGTGCCAGCAGTCGCAGGGAGGGGAACACTGAAGCTTTCTTT
TRBD2,18,TRBJ2-7,NA,TRBV7-8,CASSPMTSGGPNSYEQYF,TGTGCCAGCAGCCCTATGACTAGCGGGGGACCGAACTCCTACGAGCAGTACTTC
TRBD1,18,TRBJ2-6,many,TRBV10-3,CAIRSPGQGFSGANVLTF,TGTGCCATCCGATCTCCCGGACAGGGTTTCTCTGGGGCCAACGTCCTGACTTTC
NA,14,TRBJ2-5,few,TRBV19,CASSYPRVGETQYF,TGTGCCAGTAGTTATCCGAGGGTCGGCGAGACCCAGTACTTC
NA,15,TRBJ2-7,many,TRBV15,CATSRAPPGSYEQYF,TGTGCCACCAGCAGAGCCCCACCGGGGTCCTACGAGCAGTACTTC
NA,15,TRBJ2-5,NA,TRBV14,CASTDAGDYQETQYF,TGTGCCAGCACCGATGCCGGAGACTACCAAGAGACCCAGTACTTC
TRBD1,17,TRBJ1-2,NA,TRBV25-1,CASSEYGDRVSSHGYTF,TGTGCCAGCAGTGAATACGGGGACAGGGTCTCTTCCCATGGCTACACCTTC
NA,13,TRBJ1-1,NA,TRBV6-6,CANSQGSNTEAFF,TGTGCCAACAGTCAGGGGAGCAACACTGAAGCTTTCTTT
NA,15,TRBJ1-1,many,TRBV5-1,CASSLRAADDTEAFF,TGCGCCAGCAGCTTAAGGGCGGCTGACGACACTGAAGCTTTCTTT
TRBD1,16,TRBJ2-2,NA,TRBV19,CASSAPGQASAGELFF,TGTGCCAGTAGTGCCCCGGGACAGGCCTCCGCCGGGGAGCTGTTTTTT
NA,18,TRBJ2-6,few,TRBV19,CASSIRASVERVANVLTF,TGTGCCAGTAGTATTAGGGCCAGCGTCGAGCGGGTAGCCAACGTCCTGACTTTC
NA,14,TRBJ1-1,few,TRBV6-6,CASSEVREWTEAFF,TGTGCCAGCAGTGAAGTCAGGGAGTGGACTGAAGCTTTCTTT
NA,13,TRBJ1-1,few,TRBV19,CATLGAQGTEAFF,TGTGCCACCTTGGGGGCCCAGGGCACTGAAGCTTTCTTT
NA,11,TRBJ1-6,many,TRBV6-6,CASSDGSPLHF,TGTGCCAGCAGCGACGGGTCACCCCTCCACTTT
NA,11,TRBJ1-1,once,TRBV7-2,CASSRGRAAFF,TGTGCCAGCAGCCGGGGGAGGGCGGCTTTCTTT
NA,14,TRBJ1-1,few,TRBV5-4,CASSLPLQENEAFF,TGTGCCAGCAGCTTGCCCCTTCAGGAGAATGAAGCTTTCTTT
NA,17,TRBJ2-7,few,TRBV7-6,CASSLALKDTERGEQYF,TGTGCCAGCAGCTTAGCGCTAAAGGACACTGAAAGGGGAGAGCAGTACTTC
TRBD2,14,TRBJ2-2,NA,TRBV2,CASTPGGDPGELFF,TGTGCCAGCACCCCGGGAGGAGATCCCGGGGAGCTGTTTTTT
NA,14,TRBJ2-7,NA,TRBV7-8,CASSSTGTLYEQYF,TGTGCCAGCAGTTCCACAGGAACCCTCTACGAGCAGTACTTC
NA,13,TRBJ1-4,many,TRBV29-1,CSVLPGYREKLFF,TGCAGCGTTCTCCCGGGGTACAGAGAAAAACTGTTTTTT
NA,14,TRBJ2-6,NA,TRBV10-3,CAISDSHKANVLTF,TGTGCCATCAGTGATAGTCATAAGGCCAACGTCCTGACTTTC
NA,12,TRBJ1-1,many,TRBV10-3,CAIKDADTEAFF,TGTGCCATCAAGGACGCAGACACTGAAGCTTTCTTT
TRBD1,13,TRBJ2-7,many,TRBV14,CASSQETGTEQYF,TGTGCCAGCAGCCAAGAGACAGGGACCGAGCAGTACTTC
TRBD1,14,TRBJ1-6,NA,TRBV25-1,CASSEYRQGSPLHF,TGTGCCAGCAGTGAATATCGACAGGGGTCACCCCTCCACTTT
NA,14,TRBJ2-1,NA,TRBV25-1,CASSEQGSYNEQFF,TGTGCCAGCAGTGAACAGGGCTCCTACAATGAGCAGTTCTTC
TRBD1,13,TRBJ1-1,NA,TRBV2,CASTPTGQAEAFF,TGTGCCAGCACCCCGACTGGACAGGCGGAAGCTTTCTTT
TRBD1,15,TRBJ1-4,many,TRBV9,CASSDGQVSNEKLFF,TGTGCCAGCAGCGATGGACAGGTCTCGAATGAAAAACTGTTTTTT
NA,11,TRBJ2-5,NA,TRBV29-1,CSYIGVGTQYF,TGCAGCTACATCGGGGTCGGGACCCAGTACTTC
TRBD2,15,TRBJ2-3,NA,TRBV14,CASSHRLALPDTQYF,TGTGCCAGCAGCCATCGACTAGCGCTCCCAGATACGCAGTATTTT
NA,14,TRBJ2-2,once,TRBV10-3,CAIRDLTVGGELFF,TGTGCCATCAGGGACCTCACCGTCGGGGGGGAGCTGTTTTTT